A single sample is the source of the 28 T cell receptor beta chains below, sequenced in a study of T cell responses to AZD1222 COVID-19 vaccine. The assay was immunoSEQ multiplex PCR, and TCRdb's table has in-frame clones only and misses some. The sample holds approximately 190,000 clones, about 94% seen once. Sequences were derived from peripheral blood, sampled on day 0 of AZD1222 vaccination. Receptors originate from an adult in good health.

The chain combines TRBV5-1 with TRBJ1-1; tentative D call: TRBD1 (5 bases). The CDR3 length is 12 residues. V was trimmed by 7 bases and J by 4 bases, leaving 11 bases between them. CDR1 SGHRS and CDR2 YFSETQ come from the germline V gene. The CDR3 bases are TGCGCCAGCCAGCCCGGGGGCACTGAAGCTTTCTTT. Its protein product is CASQPGGTEAFF.

This clone was found once. V is TRBV2 and J is TRBJ2-7; D is possibly TRBD1 (6 bases). The CDR3 is made up of 14 amino acids. Germline loops: CDR1 SNHLY, CDR2 FYNNEI. Trimming shortened V by 7 bases and J by 1 base, and 14 bases separated the two germline ends. CDR3 loop: CASKKDSPSYEQYF. The DNA for the CDR3 is TGTGCCAGCAAAAAGGACAGTCCGTCCTACGAGCAGTACTTC. Full variable domain (outside the CDR3, taken from reference TRBV2 and TRBJ2-7): EPEVTQTPSHQVTQMGQEVILRCVPISNHLYFYWYRQILGQKVEFLVSFYNNEISEKSEIFDDQFSVERPDGSNFTLKIRSTKLEDSAMYFCASKKDSPSYEQYFGPGTRLTVT.

This clone was found once. The chain recombines TRBV19 with TRBJ1-1, with 7 bases lining up with TRBD1. The CDR3 is 13 amino acids. V trimming: 4 bases; J trimming: 8 bases; junction bases outside the gene matches: 7. Germline lookup yields CDR1 LNHDA and CDR2 SQIVND (reference sequence). CDR3 residues: CASSRDSPDEAFF. In DNA, the CDR3 is TGTGCCAGTAGTAGGGACAGCCCCGACGAAGCTTTCTTT.

The chain is built from TRBV20-1 and TRBJ2-7; 10 bases fit TRBD2. The CDR3 has 15 residues. Germline CDR1 reads DFQATT; CDR2 reads SNEGSKA (reference sequence). V trimming: 3 bases; J trimming: 7 bases; junction bases outside the gene matches: 12. In DNA, the CDR3 is TGCAGTGCTAGTAAGCAAAGCGGGAGGGGTAAGGAGCAGTACTTC. The encoded protein is CSASKQSGRGKEQYF.

V is TRBV4-3 and J is TRBJ2-6; the D gene is possibly TRBD1 (5 bases). The CDR3 runs to 18 residues. Germline V CDR1 and CDR2: LGHNA, YSLEER. The V end lost 1 base, the J end lost 0 bases, and 13 bases lay between the germline ends. CDR3 region: CASSQGSRASSGANVLTF. CDR3 DNA sequence: TGCGCCAGCAGCCAAGGGTCCAGGGCCAGCTCTGGGGCCAACGTCCTGACTTTC.

This clone has only one observation. The rearrangement links TRBV4-1 to TRBJ1-2; the D is unclear. CDR1 is MGHRA and CDR2 is YSYEKL in the germline V gene. V was trimmed by 1 base and J by 7 bases, leaving 10 bases between them. The CDR3 is 13 residues long. Here the CDR3 DNA reads TGCGCCAGCAGCCAAGGGGGTCTCGTTGGCTACACCTTC. This codes for CASSQGGLVGYTF.

The V call is TRBV5-5, the J call TRBJ2-1, with 7 bases that match TRBD2. This CDR3 contains 15 residues. The J segment lost 5 bases and the V segment lost 0 bases, leaving 5 bases of the junction unmatched. Germline CDR1 and CDR2: SGHKS and YYEKEE (reference sequence). As DNA, the CDR3 is TGTGCCAGCAGCTTGGCCGGGACTACAAACAATGAGCAGTTCTTC. It specifies CASSLAGTTNNEQFF.

The chain joins TRBV6-6 to TRBJ2-7; TRBD2 matches at 8 bases. Germline V CDR1 and CDR2: MNHNY, SVGAGI (reference sequence). Losses at the gene ends were 6 bases for V and 2 bases for J; bases not matched to a gene: 12. The CDR3 sequence is 16 residues long. CDR3 nucleotides: TGTGCCAGCAGGGTAAGGAGCGGGAGAGGTACCTACGAGCAGTACTTC. It is translated as CASRVRSGRGTYEQYF.

V and J are TRBV29-1 and TRBJ1-3; D gene ambiguous. This CDR3 region has 12 residues. The V end lost 8 bases, the J end lost 0 bases, and 8 bases lay between the germline ends. Germline CDR1 SQVTM, CDR2 ANQGSEA. The CDR3 DNA reads TGCAGCTACGGGAACTCTGGAAACACCATATATTTT. The encoded protein is CSYGNSGNTIYF.

This clone showed up just once. The chain couples TRBV28 to TRBJ1-1; TRBD1 might be the D (6 bases). The V gene's germline CDR1 is MDHEN and CDR2 SYDVKM. Deletions cut 8 bases from V and 6 bases from J, with 22 bases between. The CDR3 sequence is 15 residues long. The CDR3 coding sequence is TGTGCCAGCGGCAGATACCCACAGGGTATTGCTGAAGCTTTCTTT. It codes for CASGRYPQGIAEAFF.

For this clone: The identical CDR3 is also encoded by other nucleotide sequences in the sample. This chain joins TRBV6-5 and TRBJ1-5; D possibly corresponds to TRBD1 (5 bases). V dropped 5 bases and J dropped 3 bases, with 8 bases sitting between them. Germline CDR1 MNHEY, CDR2 SVGAGI. This CDR3 has 13 amino acids. CDR3 region: CASSRQPNQPQHF. CDR3 nucleotide sequence: TGTGCCAGCAGTAGACAGCCCAATCAGCCCCAGCATTTT.

The CDR3: CASKSGALGDQPQHF. In nucleotides, the CDR3 is TGTGCCAGTAAGTCGGGGGCGTTAGGGGATCAGCCCCAGCATTTT. The rearrangement links TRBV19 to TRBJ1-5; D is perhaps TRBD1 (6 bases). Germline V gives CDR1 LNHDA, CDR2 SQIVND (reference sequence). Trimming stripped 7 bases from V and 5 bases from J, with 18 bases between. This CDR3 is built from 15 residues.

The chain links TRBV28 to TRBJ1-2; 7 bases fit TRBD1. V was clipped by 7 bases and J by 4 bases; unmatched bases: 6. This CDR3 has 13 residues. Germline V gene sequence: CDR1 MDHEN, CDR2 SYDVKM. The CDR3 protein is CASTLTGTYGYTF. The CDR3 DNA reads TGTGCCAGCACCTTGACAGGGACCTATGGCTACACCTTC.

The V gene is TRBV29-1, the J gene TRBJ1-1; 8 positions agree with TRBD1. The CDR3 has 14 amino acids. CDR1 and CDR2 from the germline V gene are SQVTM and ANQGSEA. Trimming took 2 bases from V and 0 from J; bases not matched to a gene: 2. CDR3: CSVEQGALNTEAFF. In nucleotides, the CDR3 is TGCAGCGTTGAACAGGGGGCCTTGAACACTGAAGCTTTCTTT.

The chain recombines TRBV9 with TRBJ2-1, with 11 bases matching TRBD2. The trim removed 1 base at V and 2 bases at J, leaving 5 bases unmatched. The CDR3 spans 17 residues. In germline, CDR1 is SGDLS, CDR2 YYNGEE. CDR3 sequence reads: CASSVLAGGPPYNEQFF. The DNA of the CDR3 is TGTGCCAGCAGCGTATTAGCGGGAGGGCCCCCCTACAATGAGCAGTTCTTC.

The chain couples TRBV10-1 to TRBJ2-3; 9 bases line up with TRBD2. The trim removed 3 bases at V and 4 bases at J, leaving 11 bases unmatched. Germline CDR1 and CDR2: WNHNN and SYGVQD (reference sequence). This CDR3 has 17 residues. The CDR3 reads CASSDRSSGKLADTQYF. The CDR3 DNA is TGCGCCAGCAGTGATAGATCTAGCGGGAAATTGGCAGATACGCAGTATTTT.

The chain recombines TRBV4-3 with TRBJ1-3, with D perhaps matching TRBD1 (5 bases). Germline values: CDR1 LGHNA, CDR2 YSLEER. Trimming stripped 0 bases from V and 0 bases from J, with 12 bases between. The CDR3 covers 17 residues. The CDR3 DNA reads TGCGCCAGCAGCCAAGATATAGGGGCCCGCTCTGGAAACACCATATATTTT. It yields the protein CASSQDIGARSGNTIYF.

This chain links TRBV6-5 with TRBJ2-1; D uncertain. Germline assignment: CDR1 MNHEY and CDR2 SVGAGI. Trimming removed 3 bases at V and 0 bases at J, with 12 bases between. The CDR3 runs to 16 residues. In DNA, the CDR3 is TGTGCCAGCAGTTATGGACGGACCAGCTCCTACAATGAGCAGTTCTTC. This sequence encodes CASSYGRTSSYNEQFF.

In DNA form, the CDR3 reads TGTGCCAGCAGTGAGGGCGGGGTGCCCTACAATGAGCAGTTCTTC. It codes for CASSEGGVPYNEQFF. The V call is TRBV6-4, the J call TRBJ2-1, with D perhaps matching TRBD2 (6 bases). This CDR3 comprises 15 residues. The germline V and J ends were trimmed by 3 bases and 2 bases, with 11 bases remaining between them. Looked up from germline, CDR1 is MRHNA and CDR2 is SNTAGT.

The chain employs TRBV7-3 and TRBJ2-1; 8 bases match TRBD2. The CDR3 has 15 amino acids. The ends lost 5 bases at V and 10 bases at J; junction bases unmatched: 13. Per the germline V gene, CDR1 is SGHTA and CDR2 is FQGTGA. CDR3 protein: CASSPLTGGPGEQFF. The CDR3 DNA sequence: TGTGCCAGCAGCCCGCTGACGGGAGGGCCAGGGGAGCAGTTCTTC. The variable domain in full, with the rest retrieved from reference TRBV7-3 and TRBJ2-1, is GAGVSQTPSNKVTEKGKYVELRCDPISGHTALYWYRQSLGQGPEFLIYFQGTGAADDSGLPNDRFFAVRPEGSVSTLKIQRTERGDSAVYLCASSPLTGGPGEQFFGPGTRLTVL.

This chain links TRBV2 with TRBJ1-1; weak D call: TRBD1 (5 bases). V was cut by 5 bases and J by 0 bases, with 25 bases left in between. In germline, CDR1 is SNHLY, CDR2 FYNNEI. This CDR3 is 19 amino acids long. The CDR3 coding sequence is TGTGCCAGCAGTACGCCCGCCTTTGTAAGCACGGACATGAACACTGAAGCTTTCTTT. It encodes CASSTPAFVSTDMNTEAFF.

This clone was seen only once. The gene calls are TRBV30 and TRBJ1-2, with 9 bases fitting TRBD1. The CDR3 has 14 residues. J lost 1 base, V lost 1 base, and 1 base had no gene match. In germline, CDR1 is GTSNPN, CDR2 SVGIG (reference sequence). The CDR3 spells CAWSEGQGNYGYTF. In nucleotides, the CDR3 is TGTGCCTGGAGTGAGGGACAGGGTAACTATGGCTACACCTTC.

The chain links TRBV19 to TRBJ2-1, with 10 bases that match TRBD2. Trimming took 5 bases from V and 2 from J; bases not matched to a gene: 3. The CDR3 totals 15 residues. In germline, CDR1 is LNHDA, CDR2 SQIVND (reference sequence). The DNA for the CDR3 is TGTGCCAGTAGTGGAGCGGGAGGGGCCTACAATGAGCAGTTCTTC. This encodes CASSGAGGAYNEQFF.

CDR3 protein: CSVDGGTEAFF. CDR3 sequence (DNA): TGCAGCGTTGACGGGGGGACTGAAGCTTTCTTT. The chain recombines TRBV29-1 with TRBJ1-1, with D possibly matching TRBD1 (5 bases). V gave up 3 bases and J gave up 5 bases, with 7 bases separating them. The CDR3 is made up of 11 amino acids. CDR1 and CDR2 (germline): SQVTM, ANQGSEA.

Turning to this clone: The sample contains more than one DNA sequence encoding this CDR3. The chain is built from TRBV11-2 and TRBJ2-7; a possible D gene is TRBD1 (5 bases). V was cut by 1 base and J by 3 bases, with 7 bases left in between. The CDR3 runs to 13 residues. Germline values: CDR1 SGHAT, CDR2 FQNNGV. As DNA, the CDR3 is TGTGCCAGCAGCTTAGGACAGAGCTACGAGCAGTACTTC. It is translated as CASSLGQSYEQYF.

V is TRBV11-2 and J is TRBJ2-7, with 10 bases fitting TRBD2. This CDR3 comprises 15 residues. Germline assignment: CDR1 SGHAT and CDR2 FQNNGV. V shed 2 bases and J 3 bases; nucleotides not matched to a gene: 4. CDR3 sequence reads: CASSLRLAGLYEQYF. The CDR3 DNA is TGTGCCAGCAGCTTACGACTAGCGGGCCTCTACGAGCAGTACTTC. Full variable domain (remainder filled in from reference TRBV11-2 and TRBJ2-7): EAGVAQSPRYKIIEKRQSVAFWCNPISGHATLYWYQQILGQGPKLLIQFQNNGVVDDSQLPKDRFSAERLKGVDSTLKIQPAKLEDSAVYLCASSLRLAGLYEQYFGPGTRLTVT.

The genes are TRBV5-1 and TRBJ2-7; TRBD2 agrees at 9 bases. The V and J ends lost 1 base and 4 bases, in that order; junction bases with no gene match: 6. Germline V gives CDR1 SGHRS, CDR2 YFSETQ. CDR3 length equals 15 residues. The CDR3, as DNA: TGCGCCAGCAGCTTGCGGGCGGGAGGGGGGTACGAGCAGTACTTC. Protein sequence: CASSLRAGGGYEQYF. The full variable domain, with the rest looked up from reference TRBV5-1 and TRBJ2-7, is KAGVTQTPRYLIKTRGQQVTLSCSPISGHRSVSWYQQTPGQGLQFLFEYFSETQRNKGNFPGRFSGRQFSNSRSEMNVSTLELGDSALYLCASSLRAGGGYEQYFGPGTRLTVT.

The chain is built from TRBV12-3 or TRBV12-4 and TRBJ2-5; no reliable D call. The V and J ends lost 3 bases and 5 bases respectively, with 4 bases between them. This CDR3 has 11 amino acids. CDR3 bases: TGTGCCAGCAGTTTTATGGAGACCCAGTACTTC. It codes for CASSFMETQYF.